Presented here are 18 T cell receptor beta chains from one specimen sequenced in a study of tumor-infiltrating lymphocytes in primary liver carcinoma. A primer in the constant region served to generate TCR beta cDNA from roughly 450 ng of total RNA. Library construction for TCR beta comprised three nested multiplex PCR rounds performed with slightly modified ARM-PCR. In the first two PCR rounds, TRBV1-TRBV30 forward primers were paired with a C-beta reverse primer, and each round lasted roughly 10 cycles. MiXCR, run by TCRdb on the multiplex PCR reads, gives a single entry per CDR3 protein. Of roughly 120,000 distinct CDR3 sequences listed, 50% to 65% are singletons. The source material, roughly 18-30 mg of unsorted bulk tissue, was used to co-extract RNA and DNA. The sequenced sample consisted of liver tumor tissue from sampling region 1. Specified subset: tumor region T1, superior pole. The receptors were sampled from a woman aged 60 to 75 with primary liver carcinoma and hepatitis B virus infection.

Worth noting for this clonotype: A much larger clone sits a single nucleotide away, making a read error possible. The chain employs TRBV6-6 and TRBJ2-2; weak D call: TRBD2 (5 bases). Germline loops: CDR1 MNHNY, CDR2 SVGAGI (reference sequence). V was clipped by 0 bases and J by 3 bases, with 14 bases between them. This CDR3 comprises 17 residues. The CDR3 region has the DNA TGTGCCAGCAGTTACTCGGTCGGAGGCTCGGACACCGGGGAGCTGTTTTTT. Protein sequence: CASSYSVGGSDTGELFF.

Worth noting for this clonotype: The junction departs from the called germline gene at one end, perhaps through a read error. The rearrangement joins TRBV11-1 to TRBJ2-1; tentatively, D is TRBD1 or TRBD2 (5 bases each). CDR1 is SGHAT and CDR2 is FQDESV in the germline V gene (reference sequence). The CDR3 runs to 13 residues. CDR3 sequence (DNA): TGTGCCAGCAGCTTCGGGACCGTCCATGAGCAGTTATTC. Translation: CASSFGTVHEQLF.

In its sample, this clonotype was seen a few times. The rearrangement links TRBV28 to TRBJ1-4, with a tentative D call TRBD1 (5 bases). CDR3 length equals 15 residues. V lost 2 bases to trimming and J lost 5 bases, with 12 bases between them. Germline assignment: CDR1 MDHEN and CDR2 SYDVKM. The CDR3 DNA reads as TGTGCCAGCAGTTTAGGCGGGACGTCGAATGAAAAACTGTTTTTT. It codes for CASSLGGTSNEKLFF. Supplemented by reference TRBV28 and TRBJ1-4, the full variable domain reads DVKVTQSSRYLVKRTGEKVFLECVQDMDHENMFWYRQDPGLGLRLIYFSYDVKMKEKGDIPEGYSVSREKKERFSLILESASTNQTSMYLCASSLGGTSNEKLFFGSGTQLSVL.

As to this clonotype: A read error is possible here, since a much larger clone lies one base away. The chain couples TRBV4-1 to TRBJ1-1; perhaps TRBD1 as D (5 bases). This CDR3 has 13 residues. The germline V gene has CDR1 MGHRA and CDR2 YSYEKL. The chain's CDR3 is CTSSQGVRWGAFF. The CDR3, as DNA: TGCACCAGCAGCCAAGGGGTTCGTTGGGGAGCTTTCTTT.

This chain connects TRBV27 to TRBJ2-1, with unresolved D. Trimming left V 8 bases short and J 12 bases short, with 23 bases between. CDR3 size: 14 residues. Germline V lookup: CDR1 MNHEY, CDR2 SMNVEV (reference sequence). The CDR3 DNA reads TGTGCCAGCTGGCGTGGGTTACCAGAACGGTTGCAGTTCTTC. This gives the protein CASWRGLPERLQFF.

Worth noting for this clonotype: Germline is not matched at one junction end, which may reflect a read error. This rearrangement joins TRBV11-2 to TRBJ1-1; no definite D call. Germline loops: CDR1 SGHAT, CDR2 FQNNGV. This CDR3 has 13 amino acids. This CDR3 is CASSLDGGLVALF. In DNA form, the CDR3 reads TGTGCCAGCAGCTTAGATGGAGGCCTTGTGGCTCTCTTT. Full variable domain (outside the CDR3, taken from reference TRBV11-2 and TRBJ1-1): EAGVAQSPRYKIIEKRQSVAFWCNPISGHATLYWYQQILGQGPKLLIQFQNNGVVDDSQLPKDRFSAERLKGVDSTLKIQPAKLEDSAVYLCASSLDGGLVALFGQGTRLTVV.

The V call is TRBV6-5, the J call TRBJ1-1, with D possibly being TRBD1 (5 bases). Per the germline V gene, CDR1 is MNHEY and CDR2 is SVGAGI. V was trimmed by 0 bases and J by 5 bases, leaving 13 bases between them. The CDR3 length is 15 residues. CDR3 residues: CASSYSGRGLTEAFF. The CDR3 DNA reads TGTGCCAGCAGTTACTCGGGTAGGGGATTGACTGAAGCTTTCTTT.

There are a few counts of this clonotype. Without the conserved terminal phenylalanine or tryptophan, this CDR3 likely stems from a read error. The J gene is TRBJ2-1, the V gene TRBV11-1, with D perhaps TRBD1 or TRBD2 (5 bases each). This CDR3 comprises 13 residues. Per germline, CDR1 SGHAT and CDR2 FQDESV (reference sequence). The CDR3 loop reads CASSFGTDNEQFL. CDR3 DNA sequence: TGTGCCAGCAGCTTCGGGACCGACAACGAGCAGTTCCTC.

The chain uses TRBV11-2 and TRBJ2-3, with D tentatively TRBD2 (6 bases). Germline V gives CDR1 SGHAT, CDR2 FQNNGV. Trimming shortened V by 5 bases and J by 5 bases, and 23 bases separated the two germline ends. The CDR3 sequence is 17 residues long. The CDR3 DNA follows: TGTGCCAGCAGCCCGAATCACGGGAGCTTGTTACGAGATACGCAGTATTTT. Its translation: CASSPNHGSLLRDTQYF.

The chain recombines TRBV5-1 with TRBJ2-1; D not certain. The CDR3 covers 16 residues. Looked up from germline, CDR1 is SGHRS and CDR2 is YFSETQ. Trimming pared 4 bases from V and 2 bases from J, leaving 16 bases between. The CDR3 spells CASSPAGQETYNEQFF. CDR3 nucleotides: TGCGCCAGCAGCCCGGCTGGTCAGGAGACCTACAATGAGCAGTTCTTC.

For this clonotype: It may be a read error: a sequence one base away is much more abundant. The rearrangement uses TRBV12-3 or TRBV12-4 and TRBJ2-1; no clear D gene. Trimming left V 7 bases short and J 3 bases short, with 13 bases between. The CDR3 spans 14 residues. The CDR3 spells CASNKPGSYNEQFF. CDR3 in DNA: TGTGCCAGCAATAAACCAGGCAGCTACAATGAGCAGTTCTTC.

To note about this clonotype: The junction does not match germline at one end; this may be a read error. The chain recombines TRBV12-3 or TRBV12-4 with TRBJ2-1; 10 positions match TRBD2. The CDR3 has 15 residues. CDR3 sequence: CASSLWTSGYNGQFF. The CDR3 DNA is TGTGCCAGCAGTTTGTGGACTAGCGGCTACAATGGGCAGTTCTTC.

Turning to this clonotype: One junction end does not reproduce the germline sequence, and a read error may be involved. The rearrangement links TRBV11-2 to TRBJ2-7; TRBD2 matches 11 bases. Germline loops: CDR1 SGHAT, CDR2 FQNNGV. This CDR3 contains 14 residues. The CDR3 coding sequence is TGTACCAGCAACTCGACTAGCGGGATGTACGAGCAGTACTTC. Its protein product is CTSNSTSGMYEQYF.

The genes are TRBV12-3 or TRBV12-4 and TRBJ1-1, with 8 bases aligning to TRBD1. CDR3 length: 13 amino acids. Trimming cost V 5 bases and J 5 bases; bases outside gene matches: 4. CDR3 residues: CASSQRTGTEAFF. Written as DNA, the CDR3 is TGTGCCAGCAGTCAACGGACAGGGACTGAAGCTTTCTTT.

This clonotype was detected ten times or more. The gene calls are TRBV12-3 or TRBV12-4 and TRBJ2-5, with a tentative D call TRBD1 (6 bases). Trimming took 5 bases from V and 2 from J, leaving 18 bases between them. The CDR3 sequence is 16 residues long. Written as DNA, the CDR3 is TGTGCCAGCAGTACCCGGGACACGGCGGCTCAAGAGACCCAGTACTTC. It is translated as CASSTRDTAAQETQYF.

In regard to this clonotype: The conserved final phenylalanine or tryptophan is absent from the CDR3, which likely points to a read error. The CDR3 coding sequence is TGTGCCAGCAGCTACTCCCCCGGACAGGGGGCCTTTCCTAACTATGGCTACACCTTA. Its translation: CASSYSPGQGAFPNYGYTL. This chain links TRBV13 with TRBJ1-2; 11 bases match TRBD1. Germline lookup yields CDR1 PRHDT and CDR2 FYEKMQ (reference sequence). V gave up 4 bases and J gave up 0 bases; unmatched junction bases: 13. The length of the CDR3 is 19 residues.

This chain joins TRBV7-8 and TRBJ2-3, with 7 bases lining up with TRBD2. V was pared by 0 bases and J by 3 bases, with 3 bases of the junction left unmatched. Per germline, CDR1 SGHVS and CDR2 FQNEAQ. This CDR3 is 15 amino acids long. CDR3: CASSLAAGKTDTQYF. The CDR3 DNA follows: TGTGCCAGCAGCTTAGCAGCGGGGAAGACAGATACGCAGTATTTT. The full variable domain, rest sourced from reference TRBV7-8 and TRBJ2-3, is GAGVSQSPRYKVAKRGQDVALRCDPISGHVSLFWYQQALGQGPEFLTYFQNEAQLDKSGLPSDRFFAERPEGSVSTLKIQRTQQEDSAVYLCASSLAAGKTDTQYFGPGTRLTVL.

A word on this clonotype: The CDR3 does not end in the conserved phenylalanine or tryptophan, so this is likely a read error. The J gene is TRBJ1-3, the V gene TRBV10-3; the D gene is possibly TRBD1 (6 bases). The CDR3 has 16 residues. Per germline, CDR1 ENHRY and CDR2 SYGVKD. The V and J ends lost 6 bases and 0 bases respectively, with 15 bases between them. CDR3 bases: TGTGCCATCAGGACCGAACAGGGAAGCTCTGGAAACACCATATATTCT. Translation gives CAIRTEQGSSGNTIYS.